These 4 T cell receptor beta chains came from one sample sequenced in a study of cytomegalovirus exposure and HLA in healthy donors. This PCR relied on a set of 60 Vbeta primers and 13 Jbeta primers. Sequencing used immunoSEQ multiplex PCR; TCRdb keeps in-frame clones, though not all of them. The sample includes some 150,000 clones, 79% seen only once; the top ten take just under 6.5%. Sequenced sample: PBMCs. These receptors were obtained from a man aged 50 to 60 in good health and CMV-seropositive.

The chain combines TRBV19 with TRBJ2-3; 7 bases map to TRBD1. The CDR3 is 16 residues long. Germline V gene sequence: CDR1 LNHDA, CDR2 SQIVND (reference sequence). Germline trimming cut 7 bases from V and 6 bases from J; bases unmatched to any gene: 16. CDR3 region: CASTRRDSSPPDTQYF. CDR3 nucleotides: TGTGCCAGTACTCGACGGGACAGCTCACCCCCGGATACGCAGTATTTT.

The chain is built from TRBV5-1 and TRBJ2-7, with D possibly matching TRBD2 (6 bases). V was shortened by 2 bases and J by 5 bases, with 11 bases between the two germline ends. Looked up from germline, CDR1 is SGHRS and CDR2 is YFSETQ. The CDR3 has 13 amino acids. CDR3 sequence: CASSLPSGDEQYF. The CDR3 DNA is TGCGCCAGCAGCTTACCCTCGGGGGACGAGCAGTACTTC.

The chain uses TRBV5-5 and TRBJ2-7; TRBD2 might be the D (5 bases). This CDR3 is 14 amino acids long. Trimming removed 3 bases from V and 3 bases from J, with 13 bases in between. From germline, CDR1 is SGHKS and CDR2 YYEKEE (reference sequence). The CDR3 sequence: CASSYFQADYEQYF. The DNA for the CDR3 is TGTGCCAGCAGCTACTTCCAAGCGGACTACGAGCAGTACTTC.

On this clone: Relative to the germline gene, one junction end is altered; a read error may explain this. The sample contains more than one DNA sequence encoding this CDR3. This chain joins TRBV7-9 and TRBJ1-6; 8 bases are a match to TRBD1. CDR1 SEHNR and CDR2 FQNEAQ come from the germline V gene (reference sequence). The CDR3 runs to 14 residues. CDR3 loop: CSSSSDRANSPLHF. The CDR3 DNA reads as TGTTCCAGCAGCTCGGACAGGGCCAATTCACCCCTCCACTTT.